This T cell receptor beta chain was documented in a study of T-cell reconstitution after alpha-beta-depleted transplantation in children. Study-wide findings and caveats: Reports say that about two months after transplant, the alpha-beta T cells came out of several hundred graft clones that had expanded. Some patients showed high day-60 TCRbeta diversity, which derived from surviving recipient T cells and thymic progenitors. Diversity and T-cell counts at one year after transplant derived mostly from new T cells.

Preparation of the TCRbeta library was carried out with unique molecular identifiers. A single record per CDR3 protein comes from TCRdb applying MiXCR to the PCR reads. The table lists 65,000 to 85,000 distinct CDR3 sequences, approximately 11% of them singletons. This clonotype was seen only a few times. The antigen is undetermined. The length of the CDR3 is 18 residues. Germline CDR1 and CDR2: MDHEN and SYDVKM. With 5 bases clipped from V and 4 bases from J, the junction kept 12 bases outside the gene matches. This chain connects TRBV28 to TRBJ2-5; 14 bases agree with TRBD2. The source was PBMCs, collected before TCRalphabeta/CD19-depleted stem cell transplant. This receptor was taken from a boy under 18 with acute myeloid leukemia, due to receive a stem cell transplant. The CDR3 bases are TGTGCCAGCAGTCCTAGGGGGAGCGGACTAGCGGGGGGAGAGACCCAGTACTTC. This gives the protein CASSPRGSGLAGGETQYF.